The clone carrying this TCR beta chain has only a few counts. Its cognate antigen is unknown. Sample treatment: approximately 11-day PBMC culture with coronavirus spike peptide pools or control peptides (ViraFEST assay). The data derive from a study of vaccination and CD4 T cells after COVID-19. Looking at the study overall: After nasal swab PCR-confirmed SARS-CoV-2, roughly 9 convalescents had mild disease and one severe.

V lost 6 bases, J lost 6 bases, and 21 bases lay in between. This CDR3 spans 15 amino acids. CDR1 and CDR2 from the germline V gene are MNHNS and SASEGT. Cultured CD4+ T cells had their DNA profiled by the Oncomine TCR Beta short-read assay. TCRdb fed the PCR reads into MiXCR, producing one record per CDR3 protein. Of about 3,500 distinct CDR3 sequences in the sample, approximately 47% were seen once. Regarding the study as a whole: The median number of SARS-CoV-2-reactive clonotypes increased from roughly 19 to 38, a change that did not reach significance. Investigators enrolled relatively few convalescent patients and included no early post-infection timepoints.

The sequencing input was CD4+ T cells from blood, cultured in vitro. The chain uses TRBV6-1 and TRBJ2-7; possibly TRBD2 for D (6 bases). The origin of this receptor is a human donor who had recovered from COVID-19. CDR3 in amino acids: CASSPGGGTSSEQYF. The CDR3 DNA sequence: TGTGCCAGCAGCCCAGGTGGGGGGACCTCTTCCGAGCAGTACTTC.